This paragraph reports one T cell receptor (beta chain). Its antigen is unknown. A much larger clone sits a single nucleotide away, making a read error possible. The CDR3 end shows no conserved phenylalanine or tryptophan, and so a read error is likely. It is unclear where the CDR3 begins or ends on the DNA, so no DNA is shown, and the CDR3 is as TCRdb lists it. This record belongs to a study of molecular identifiers for immune sequencing clone quantification. Study as a whole: Replicate runs used RNA from roughly 18,000 or 92,000 naive CD8 cells, which was split five ways into aliquots, and four of those aliquots were then sequenced. General study findings and limits: Spiked Jurkat TCR RNA equivalent to one cell was reportedly detectable in one million naive cells.

Naive CD8 library inputs spanned roughly 17,000 to 1,100,000 sorted cells and 10%, 30% or 50% RNA. A total of 12 residues make up the CDR3, ends included. Making the bulk TCR libraries relied on previously described methods and listed TCR primers. TCRdb itself ran the PCR reads through MiXCR, one entry per CDR3 protein. The sample contains about 640,000 distinct CDR3 sequences, approximately 20% of which appear only once. The sequenced sample consisted of naive CD8+ T cells from blood, with Jurkat cell RNA spiked in. Indicated subset: FACS-sorted CD8+CD4-CCR7+CD45RA+ naive T cells. The TCR sequence derives from a human donor in good health. Some libraries in this study had Jurkat cell RNA spiked in. The chain links TRBV21-1 to TRBJ1-2; the tabulated D call, TRBD1, remains unverified against the DNA. TRBV21-1 is tagged as a pseudogene. The CDR3 here is CASSRDRCGYTL.